The 14 T cell receptor beta chains reported below all come from one sample, sequenced in a study of blood T cell repertoires in COVID-19. The repertoire was sequenced with immunoSEQ multiplex PCR; TCRdb's copy has only in-frame clones and lacks some. The table shows tens of thousands of clones, with around 70% occurring only once. Sequencing was carried out using peripheral blood. The origin of the receptors is a human donor in a cohort sampled during active or convalescent COVID-19.

V is TRBV19 and J is TRBJ1-4; TRBD1 is a possible D gene (5 bases). The germline gives CDR1 LNHDA, CDR2 SQIVND (reference sequence). This CDR3 contains 16 residues. Trimming shortened V by 6 bases and J by 0 bases, and 14 bases separated the two germline ends. The DNA for the CDR3 is TGTGCCAGTAGGGGACTGGAGGGAGCAACTAATGAAAAACTGTTTTTT. It codes for CASRGLEGATNEKLFF.

The J gene is TRBJ2-5, the V gene TRBV7-2; TRBD1 matches at 9 bases. The CDR3 totals 13 residues. Germline CDR1 reads SGHTA; CDR2 reads FQGNSA. Trimming removed 4 bases from V and 6 bases from J; junction bases left unmatched: 3. CDR3 region: CASSYRGRQTQYF. The CDR3 bases are TGTGCCAGCAGCTACAGGGGGCGGCAGACCCAGTACTTC.

This clone has more than one count but fewer than ten. The V call is TRBV27, the J call TRBJ2-1; no reliable D call. The V gene lost 5 bases and the J gene lost 1 base, with 15 bases spanning the gap. From germline, CDR1 is MNHEY and CDR2 SMNVEV (reference sequence). This CDR3 spans 16 amino acids. CDR3 coding DNA: TGTGCCAGCAGTCAACAGAATTTTAGGTCCTACAATGAGCAGTTCTTC. It is translated as CASSQQNFRSYNEQFF.

This sequence joins TRBV7-9 and TRBJ2-7; 7 bases line up with TRBD1. V was clipped by 4 bases and J by 2 bases; unmatched bases: 8. The CDR3 totals 15 residues. Germline V gene sequence: CDR1 SEHNR, CDR2 FQNEAQ (reference sequence). For the CDR3, the DNA is TGTGCCAGCAGCTCGGGGCGGCAGGGGGCCTACGAGCAGTACTTC. It encodes CASSSGRQGAYEQYF.

This chain joins TRBV9 and TRBJ1-5; D might be TRBD1 (6 bases). CDR3 length equals 13 residues. The ends were cut back, 4 bases at V and 4 bases at J, with 9 bases in the middle. Germline assignment: CDR1 SGDLS and CDR2 YYNGEE. Here the CDR3 reads CASSPGQNQPQHF. The CDR3 DNA reads as TGTGCCAGCAGCCCCGGACAGAATCAGCCCCAGCATTTT.

J is TRBJ2-7 and V is TRBV11-2; TRBD2 matches 9 bases. J gave up 4 bases and V 5 bases, and 12 bases lay outside the gene matches. There are 16 residues in the CDR3. Per germline, CDR1 SGHAT and CDR2 FQNNGV. Here the CDR3 reads CASSPLRREGSYEQYF. CDR3 nucleotide sequence: TGTGCCAGCAGCCCCTTGCGGCGGGAGGGTTCTTACGAGCAGTACTTC.

CDR3 sequence: CASSSDRLNTGELFF. In DNA form, the CDR3 reads TGCGCCAGCAGCTCGGACAGGTTGAACACCGGGGAGCTGTTTTTT. The chain uses TRBV10-1 and TRBJ2-2, with 7 bases that match TRBD1. Germline-derived CDR1 and CDR2 are WNHNN and SYGVQD (reference sequence). V lost 6 bases and J lost 1; bases outside the gene matches: 5. CDR3 length: 15 residues.

The J gene is TRBJ1-1, the V gene TRBV6-1, with a tentative D call TRBD1 (5 bases). The V end lost 3 bases, the J end lost 1 base, and 12 bases lay between the germline ends. CDR1 and CDR2 (germline): MNHNS, SASEGT. The CDR3 consists of 15 residues. CDR3 in amino acids: CASSDGRDGNTEAFF. The CDR3 bases are TGTGCCAGCAGTGATGGGAGGGACGGGAACACTGAAGCTTTCTTT.

This clone was picked up a small number of times. J is TRBJ1-5 and V is TRBV19; a weak D match, TRBD1 (6 bases). From germline, CDR1 is LNHDA and CDR2 SQIVND (reference sequence). The CDR3 has 12 amino acids. Trimming removed 4 bases at V and 5 bases at J, with 6 bases between. DNA for the CDR3: TGTGCCAGTAGTAAGGGGGATCAGCCCCAGCATTTT. Translation gives CASSKGDQPQHF.

The genes are TRBV19 and TRBJ2-1, with TRBD2 as a possible D gene (7 bases). Per germline, CDR1 LNHDA and CDR2 SQIVND (reference sequence). V lost 1 base to trimming and J lost 4 bases, with 17 bases between them. The CDR3 is 17 residues long. In DNA form, the CDR3 reads TGTGCCAGTAGTATAGGAGGGGGGGGCCCAATGTACAATGAGCAGTTCTTC. Its protein is CASSIGGGGPMYNEQFF.

The V gene is TRBV2, the J gene TRBJ1-1; no clear D. There are 14 residues in the CDR3. Per the germline V gene, CDR1 is SNHLY and CDR2 is FYNNEI. The ends were cut back, 7 bases at V and 1 base at J, with 13 bases in the middle. The CDR3 nucleotides read TGTGCCAGCACTTACGGACGGGGGAACACTGAAGCTTTCTTT. Amino acid sequence: CASTYGRGNTEAFF.

The genes are TRBV7-2 and TRBJ1-5; 8 nucleotides match TRBD1. After removal of 4 bases from V and 9 bases from J, the junction contained 5 bases not matched to a gene. The CDR3 runs 13 residues. Germline V gene lookup returns CDR1 SGHTA and CDR2 FQGNSA. CDR3 sequence reads: CASSSGQGRPQHF. The CDR3 DNA reads as TGTGCCAGCAGCTCCGGACAGGGCCGGCCCCAGCATTTT.

This chain connects TRBV27 to TRBJ1-2; 7 nucleotides align to TRBD1. The CDR3 loop spans 17 amino acids. CDR1 and CDR2 from the germline V gene are MNHEY and SMNVEV (reference sequence). Trimming removed 1 base from V and 2 bases from J; junction bases left unmatched: 10. The CDR3 sequence: CASSLWAGTVGNYGYTF. CDR3 DNA sequence: TGTGCCAGCAGTTTATGGGCAGGGACAGTTGGCAACTATGGCTACACCTTC.

This clone is judged medium-sized. The rearrangement joins TRBV2 to TRBJ2-3; 7 positions agree with TRBD1. Germline CDR1 and CDR2: SNHLY and FYNNEI. The ends lost 6 bases at V and 5 bases at J; junction bases unmatched: 5. This CDR3 region has 13 residues. CDR3 residues: CASRPGTVDTQYF. CDR3 coding DNA: TGTGCCAGCAGACCCGGGACAGTAGATACGCAGTATTTT.